This T cell receptor (beta chain) was observed in a study of Graves' ophthalmopathy and Graves' hyperthyroidism. Note on this clonotype: Its antigen is unidentified.

Amplified TCR beta CDR3 regions were obtained using RNA transcripts as template. RT-PCR was first run with HTBI primers, then multiplex PCR in a second round. TCRdb independently ran MiXCR on the multiplex PCR reads; one entry per CDR3 protein. The sample has under 250,000 distinct CDR3 sequences, 25% to 30% seen once; the top ten hold over 7.5%. Study results and limitations: A majority of expanded thyroid clonotypes exceeding 0.001 frequency were likewise present in blood.

Germline CDR1 KGHDR, CDR2 SFDVKD. CDR3 length: 12 residues. The V end lost 2 bases, the J end lost 8 bases, and 8 bases lay between the germline ends. The TCR originated in a man in his fifties with Graves' ophthalmopathy. The chain employs TRBV24-1 and TRBJ1-2; D uncertain. Source material: peripheral blood. The CDR3 is CATSDSVGGYTF. The CDR3 DNA reads as TGTGCCACCAGTGATTCGGTAGGGGGCTACACCTTC.